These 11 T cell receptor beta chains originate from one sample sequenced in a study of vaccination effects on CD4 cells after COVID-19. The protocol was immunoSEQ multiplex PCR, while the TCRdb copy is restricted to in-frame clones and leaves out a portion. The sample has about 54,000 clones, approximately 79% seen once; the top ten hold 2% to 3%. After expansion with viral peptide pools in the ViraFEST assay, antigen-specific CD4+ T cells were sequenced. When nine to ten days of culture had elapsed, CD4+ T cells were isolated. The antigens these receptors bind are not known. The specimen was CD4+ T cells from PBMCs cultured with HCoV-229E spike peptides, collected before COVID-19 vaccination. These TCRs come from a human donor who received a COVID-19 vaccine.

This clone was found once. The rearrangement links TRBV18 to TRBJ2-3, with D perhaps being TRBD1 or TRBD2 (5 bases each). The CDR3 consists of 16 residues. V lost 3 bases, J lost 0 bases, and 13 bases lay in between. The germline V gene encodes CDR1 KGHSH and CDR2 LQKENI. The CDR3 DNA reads TGTGCCAGCTCACCGGGGGTACCTTCTAGCACAGATACGCAGTATTTT. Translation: CASSPGVPSSTDTQYF.

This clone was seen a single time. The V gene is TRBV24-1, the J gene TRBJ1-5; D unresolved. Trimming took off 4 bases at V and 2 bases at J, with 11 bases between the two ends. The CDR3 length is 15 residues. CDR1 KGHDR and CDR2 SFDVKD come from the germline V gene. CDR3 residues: CATSEIFTGNQPQHF. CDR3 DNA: TGTGCCACCAGTGAAATTTTCACAGGCAATCAGCCCCAGCATTTT.

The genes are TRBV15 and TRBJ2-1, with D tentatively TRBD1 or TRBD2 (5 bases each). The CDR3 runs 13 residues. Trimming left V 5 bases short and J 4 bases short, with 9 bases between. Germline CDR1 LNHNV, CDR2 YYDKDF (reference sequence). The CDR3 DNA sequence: TGTGCCACCAGCCGGGGACGTTACAATGAGCAGTTCTTC. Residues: CATSRGRYNEQFF.

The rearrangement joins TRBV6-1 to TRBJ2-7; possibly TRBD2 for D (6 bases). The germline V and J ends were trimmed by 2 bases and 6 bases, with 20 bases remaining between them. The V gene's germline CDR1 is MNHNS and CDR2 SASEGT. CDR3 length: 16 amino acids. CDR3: CASSELPMGGAVEQYV. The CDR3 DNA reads TGTGCCAGCAGTGAACTGCCAATGGGCGGGGCGGTCGAGCAGTACGTC.

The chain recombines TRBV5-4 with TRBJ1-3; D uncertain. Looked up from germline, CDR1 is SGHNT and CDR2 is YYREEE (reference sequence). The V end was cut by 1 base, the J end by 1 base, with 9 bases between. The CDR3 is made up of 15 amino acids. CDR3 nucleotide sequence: TGTGCCAGCAGCTTGAGGGCAGAGTCTGGAAACACCATATATTTT. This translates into CASSLRAESGNTIYF.

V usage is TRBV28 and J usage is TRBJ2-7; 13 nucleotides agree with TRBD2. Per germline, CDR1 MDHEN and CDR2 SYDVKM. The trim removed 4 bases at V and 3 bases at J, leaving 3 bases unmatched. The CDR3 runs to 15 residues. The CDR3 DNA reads TGTGCCAGCAGTTCGACTAGCGGGGGGATCTACGAGCAGTACGTC. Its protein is CASSSTSGGIYEQYV.

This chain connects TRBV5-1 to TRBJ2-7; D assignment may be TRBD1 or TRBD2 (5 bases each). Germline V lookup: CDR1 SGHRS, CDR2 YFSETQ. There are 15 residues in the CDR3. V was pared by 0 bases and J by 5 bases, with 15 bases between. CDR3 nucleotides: TGCGCCAGCAGCTTGGCGGGGACCCGGGCGGACGAGCAGTACGTC. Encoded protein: CASSLAGTRADEQYV.

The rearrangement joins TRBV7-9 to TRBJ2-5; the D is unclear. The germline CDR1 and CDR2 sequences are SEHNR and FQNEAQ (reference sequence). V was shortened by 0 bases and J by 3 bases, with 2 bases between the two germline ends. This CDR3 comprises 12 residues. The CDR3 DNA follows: TGTGCCAGCAGCTTAGCGGAAGAGACCCAGTACTTC. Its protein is CASSLAEETQYF.

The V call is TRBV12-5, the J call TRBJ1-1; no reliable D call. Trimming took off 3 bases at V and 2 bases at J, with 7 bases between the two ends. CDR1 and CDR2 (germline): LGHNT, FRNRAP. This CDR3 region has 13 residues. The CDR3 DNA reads TGTGCTAGTGGTTTCACGGGTAACACTGAAGCTTTCTTT. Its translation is CASGFTGNTEAFF.

The CDR3 nucleotides read TGTGCCAGCAGCCAACAGGGGATGGACTATGGCTACACCTTC. This codes for CASSQQGMDYGYTF. The chain uses TRBV9 and TRBJ1-2; 7 bases align to TRBD1. V shed 4 bases and J 3 bases; nucleotides not matched to a gene: 6. The CDR3 covers 14 residues. The germline V gene encodes CDR1 SGDLS and CDR2 YYNGEE.

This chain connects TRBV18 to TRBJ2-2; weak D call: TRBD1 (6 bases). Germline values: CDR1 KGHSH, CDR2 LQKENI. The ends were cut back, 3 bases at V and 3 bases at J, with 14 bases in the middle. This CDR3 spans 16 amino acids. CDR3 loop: CASSPRLQGYTGELFF. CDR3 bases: TGTGCCAGCTCACCCCGCCTACAGGGTTACACCGGGGAGCTGTTTTTT.